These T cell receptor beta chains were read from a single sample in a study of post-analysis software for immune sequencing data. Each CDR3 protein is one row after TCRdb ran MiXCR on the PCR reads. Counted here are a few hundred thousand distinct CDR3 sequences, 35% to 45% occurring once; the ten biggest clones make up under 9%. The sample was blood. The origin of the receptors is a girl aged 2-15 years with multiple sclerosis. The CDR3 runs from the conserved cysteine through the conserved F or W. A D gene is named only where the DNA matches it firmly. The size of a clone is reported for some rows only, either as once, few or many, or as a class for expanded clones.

CDR3 DNA: TGCAGCATGCGCACCTACGAGCAGTACTTC
CDR3 protein: CSMRTYEQYF
V gene: TRBV29-1
clone size: -
D gene: -
J gene: TRBJ2-7

CDR3 DNA: TGTGCCAGCAGCACCTCCAGGGAGGAGACCCAGTACTTC
CDR3 protein: CASSTSREETQYF
V gene: TRBV7-2
clone size: -
D gene: -
J gene: TRBJ2-5

CDR3 DNA: TGTGCCACCAGGGGCTATGAGCAGTACTTC
CDR3 protein: CATRGYEQYF
V gene: TRBV24-1
clone size: few
D gene: -
J gene: TRBJ2-5

CDR3 DNA: TGTGCCAGCTCACCCCAAAGGGATAACTATGGCTACACCTTC
CDR3 protein: CASSPQRDNYGYTF
V gene: TRBV18
clone size: -
D gene: -
J gene: TRBJ1-2

CDR3 DNA: TGTGCCAGCAGTCCTAGCGCCAGCTCCTACAATGAGCAGTTCTTC
CDR3 protein: CASSPSASSYNEQFF
V gene: TRBV7-3
clone size: few
D gene: -
J gene: TRBJ2-1

CDR3 DNA: TGTGCCAGCAGCCAAGGGGAGGTGCGGACCCAGTACTTC
CDR3 protein: CASSQGEVRTQYF
V gene: TRBV6-5
clone size: -
D gene: -
J gene: TRBJ2-5

CDR3 DNA: TGTGCCAGCAGGGTCGAGCCCTACGAGCAGTACTTC
CDR3 protein: CASRVEPYEQYF
V gene: TRBV28
clone size: -
D gene: -
J gene: TRBJ2-7

CDR3 DNA: TGTGCCAGCAGTTTTATAGATTCACCCCTCCACTTT
CDR3 protein: CASSFIDSPLHF
V gene: TRBV12-3/TRBV12-4
clone size: -
D gene: -
J gene: TRBJ1-6

CDR3 DNA: TGTGCCAGCAGTTTGGCTCGGGTTAATCGCTCTGGGGCCAACGTCCTGACTTTC
CDR3 protein: CASSLARVNRSGANVLTF
V gene: TRBV12-3/TRBV12-4
clone size: few
D gene: -
J gene: TRBJ2-6

CDR3 DNA: TGTGCCAGCAGTTTGCTCCGGGCGGGGGCCGATGAGCAGTTCTTC
CDR3 protein: CASSLLRAGADEQFF
V gene: TRBV5-5
clone size: -
D gene: -
J gene: TRBJ2-1

CDR3 DNA: TGTGCCAGCAGGGACACAGGCCCAGATACGCAGTATTTT
CDR3 protein: CASRDTGPDTQYF
V gene: TRBV14
clone size: -
D gene: -
J gene: TRBJ2-3

CDR3 DNA: TGTGCCGTCTGGGGACTAGCGGGAGAGGTTAACTACAATGAGCAGTTCTTC
CDR3 protein: CAVWGLAGEVNYNEQFF
V gene: TRBV28
clone size: few
D gene: TRBD2
J gene: TRBJ2-1

CDR3 DNA: TGCAGTGCCCCCCTGGGGAGAGAAGTCTCTGGGGCCAACGTCCTGACTTTC
CDR3 protein: CSAPLGREVSGANVLTF
V gene: TRBV20-1
clone size: few
D gene: -
J gene: TRBJ2-6

CDR3 DNA: TGTGCCAGCGGTATGGAGGGCAATGAAAAACTGTTTTTT
CDR3 protein: CASGMEGNEKLFF
V gene: TRBV6-5
clone size: -
D gene: -
J gene: TRBJ1-4

CDR3 DNA: TGTGCCAGCAGTTACCGCCACAACTACGAGCAGTACTTC
CDR3 protein: CASSYRHNYEQYF
V gene: TRBV27
clone size: -
D gene: -
J gene: TRBJ2-7

CDR3 DNA: TGCAGTGCTAGAGACTACCGCGGAACGACTAGCACAGATACGCAGTATTTT
CDR3 protein: CSARDYRGTTSTDTQYF
V gene: TRBV20-1
clone size: -
D gene: -
J gene: TRBJ2-3

CDR3 DNA: TGCAGTGCTAGCCCGGGACTAGCGGGAAGGAATGAGCAGTTCTTC
CDR3 protein: CSASPGLAGRNEQFF
V gene: TRBV20-1
clone size: -
D gene: TRBD2
J gene: TRBJ2-1

CDR3 DNA: TGTGCCAGCAGCCCCCCCCGCAGGGTTGAGTACAATGAGCAGTTCTTC
CDR3 protein: CASSPPRRVEYNEQFF
V gene: TRBV12-3/TRBV12-4
clone size: once
D gene: -
J gene: TRBJ2-1

CDR3 DNA: TGCAGTGCTGCTACAACAGATACGCAGTATTTT
CDR3 protein: CSAATTDTQYF
V gene: TRBV20-1
clone size: few
D gene: -
J gene: TRBJ2-3

CDR3 DNA: TGTGCCAGCAGCTTAAGGGTAGCGGGGGGTTACGAGCAGTACTTC
CDR3 protein: CASSLRVAGGYEQYF
V gene: TRBV7-2
clone size: -
D gene: TRBD2
J gene: TRBJ2-7

CDR3 DNA: TGTGCCAGCAGTTTAGCGGGAGATCTCGTCTTTGAGCAGTTCTTC
CDR3 protein: CASSLAGDLVFEQFF
V gene: TRBV28
clone size: -
D gene: TRBD2
J gene: TRBJ2-1

CDR3 DNA: TGTGCCAGCAGTTCCCACTATCAGACCTCCTACGAGCAGTACTTC
CDR3 protein: CASSSHYQTSYEQYF
V gene: TRBV28
clone size: -
D gene: -
J gene: TRBJ2-7

CDR3 DNA: TGCGCCAGCAGCCCTACTGGCTCTTCCAAAATCTACGAGCAGTACTTC
CDR3 protein: CASSPTGSSKIYEQYF
V gene: TRBV4-1
clone size: -
D gene: -
J gene: TRBJ2-7

CDR3 DNA: TGCAGCGTTATTACAGAAATCCAAAACATTCAGTACTTC
CDR3 protein: CSVITEIQNIQYF
V gene: TRBV29-1
clone size: -
D gene: -
J gene: TRBJ2-4

CDR3 DNA: TGTGCCAGCAGCGTACGCCGGGACAGGGGGCTTGGTGACTATGGCTACACCTTC
CDR3 protein: CASSVRRDRGLGDYGYTF
V gene: TRBV27
clone size: many
D gene: TRBD1
J gene: TRBJ1-2

CDR3 DNA: TGCAGCGTTGTTGGGGTAGGATACGAGCAGTACTTC
CDR3 protein: CSVVGVGYEQYF
V gene: TRBV29-1
clone size: -
D gene: -
J gene: TRBJ2-7

CDR3 DNA: TGTGCCAGCAGTTTAGGGGCCTCGGGGCGGGAGCATCCCGGCTACACCTTC
CDR3 protein: CASSLGASGREHPGYTF
V gene: TRBV12-3/TRBV12-4
clone size: once
D gene: -
J gene: TRBJ1-2

CDR3 DNA: TGTGCCAGCGGCCCCTTCGTTCCCCAGTACTTC
CDR3 protein: CASGPFVPQYF
V gene: TRBV28
clone size: -
D gene: -
J gene: TRBJ2-5

CDR3 DNA: TGTGCCACCAGTGGGGGGGCCCGGCAGCCCCAGCATTTT
CDR3 protein: CATSGGARQPQHF
V gene: TRBV24-1
clone size: few
D gene: -
J gene: TRBJ1-5